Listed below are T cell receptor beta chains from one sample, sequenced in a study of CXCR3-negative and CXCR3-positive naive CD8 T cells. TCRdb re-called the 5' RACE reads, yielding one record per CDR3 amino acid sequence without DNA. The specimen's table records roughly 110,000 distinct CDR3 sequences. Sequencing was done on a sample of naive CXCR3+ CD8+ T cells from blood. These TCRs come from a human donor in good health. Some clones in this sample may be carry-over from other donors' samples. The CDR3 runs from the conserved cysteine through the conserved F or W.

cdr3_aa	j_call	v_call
CSVETSGRHNEQFF	TRBJ2-1	TRBV29-1
CASSLGTGSAYYNEQFF	TRBJ2-1	TRBV7-6
CASTYYSFSNYGYTF	TRBJ1-2	TRBV19
CASSVGGGAETQYF	TRBJ2-5	TRBV9
CASSEIETAGGPDTQYF	TRBJ2-3	TRBV6-4
CASSDHVRASYEQYF	TRBJ2-7	TRBV7-9
CASSSEGSAYEQYF	TRBJ2-7	TRBV28
CASTISGSGVYEQYF	TRBJ2-7	TRBV19
CSACSWASNEQFF	TRBJ2-1	TRBV29-1
CASSPDSQEETQYF	TRBJ2-5	TRBV11-3
CASSSSGAYNEQFF	TRBJ2-1	TRBV5-5
CASSLGTRYEQYF	TRBJ2-7	TRBV5-5
CASSIASTDTQYF	TRBJ2-3	TRBV19
CASSYQTNPTGHEQYF	TRBJ2-7	TRBV6-5
CASSQEGLNSYEQYF	TRBJ2-7	TRBV4-1
CASSYSGGTLTDTQYF	TRBJ2-3	TRBV5-1
CRDREYSNQRQHF	TRBJ1-5	TRBV29-1
CASSHLPAGIETQYF	TRBJ2-5	TRBV12-3/TRBV12-4
CASSLRRREDQGGYSNQPQHF	TRBJ1-5	TRBV12-3/TRBV12-4
CASSEARSPYGVYTF	TRBJ1-2	TRBV6-1
CSVEIQVKGEKLFF	TRBJ1-4	TRBV29-1
CASSYGLQAVHYGYTF	TRBJ1-2	TRBV6-5
CASSPPGLFYEQYF	TRBJ2-7	TRBV12-3/TRBV12-4
CASSSLEDRGRNTEAFF	TRBJ1-1	TRBV13
CASSMGQGNEQYF	TRBJ2-7	TRBV12-3/TRBV12-4
CSVDEDRVRPAYNGQFF	TRBJ2-1	TRBV29-1
CATSDSGSSYNEQFF	TRBJ2-1	TRBV15
CASSYVSSYNSPLHF	TRBJ1-6	TRBV28
CASSLGTGATDTQYF	TRBJ2-3	TRBV7-9
CASSELPAGDSNQPQHF	TRBJ1-5	TRBV6-1
CASGQTNTGELFF	TRBJ2-2	TRBV7-9
CASSLGAGGITYEQYF	TRBJ2-7	TRBV7-6
CASSEYPDSSYEQYF	TRBJ2-7	TRBV7-3
CASSDPRSTEAFF	TRBJ1-1	TRBV6-5
CASSRGGGNYEQYF	TRBJ2-7	TRBV14
CAISTPGLAGGNEQFF	TRBJ2-1	TRBV10-3
CASSLPPPSSASSYEQYF	TRBJ2-7	TRBV27
CASSLGGLAAQGTQYF	TRBJ2-5	TRBV7-7
CSAVGPVTSTDTQYF	TRBJ2-3	TRBV20-1
CASTGQSLNQPQHF	TRBJ1-5	TRBV28
CASSPMSTDTQYF	TRBJ2-3	TRBV7-3
CASSAGLDGLEQFF	TRBJ2-1	TRBV9
CASSQATGTEQYF	TRBJ2-7	TRBV4-1
CASSPTQGGNTGELFF	TRBJ2-2	TRBV7-9
CAVAGTSGIETQYF	TRBJ2-5	TRBV28
CASSPLQWGDEQFF	TRBJ2-1	TRBV18
CASSLVGVAGAFTDTQYF	TRBJ2-3	TRBV7-8